The T cell receptor beta chain under discussion was sequenced for a study of T cell changes during pregnancy in multiple sclerosis. The CDR3 covers 13 residues. Germline V CDR1 and CDR2: SNHLY, FYNNEI. V lost 6 bases, J lost 8 bases, and 4 bases stayed unmatched. The table came from immunoSEQ multiplex PCR; TCRdb's copy has only in-frame clones and leaves some out. The sample shows about 48,000 clones, 88% of them seen only once. This clonotype originated in a female donor with multiple sclerosis, enrolled in a pregnancy study. This chain connects TRBV2 to TRBJ1-4; 9 bases fit TRBD1. The starting material was CD4+ T cells from peripheral blood mononuclear cells, obtained in the second trimester of pregnancy. DNA for the CDR3: TGTGCCAGCAGAGGGACAGGGCAGGAAAAACTGTTTTTT. Translated, it gives CASRGTGQEKLFF.